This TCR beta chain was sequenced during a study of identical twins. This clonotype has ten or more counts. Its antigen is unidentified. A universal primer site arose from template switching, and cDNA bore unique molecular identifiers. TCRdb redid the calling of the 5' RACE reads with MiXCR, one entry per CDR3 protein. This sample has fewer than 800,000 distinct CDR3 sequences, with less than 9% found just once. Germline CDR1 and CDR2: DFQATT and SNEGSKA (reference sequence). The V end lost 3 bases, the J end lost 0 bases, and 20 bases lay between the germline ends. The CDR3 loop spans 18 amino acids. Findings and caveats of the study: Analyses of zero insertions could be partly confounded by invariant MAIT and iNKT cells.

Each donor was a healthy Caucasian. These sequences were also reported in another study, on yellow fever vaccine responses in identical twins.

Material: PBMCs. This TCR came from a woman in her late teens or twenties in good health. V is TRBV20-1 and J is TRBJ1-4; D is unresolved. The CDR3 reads CSASPMIESEATNEKLFF. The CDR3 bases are TGCAGTGCTAGTCCTATGATTGAGTCCGAAGCAACTAATGAAAAACTGTTTTTT.